The present TCR beta chain was sequenced within a study of brain T cells in children with intractable seizures. Whole-study results and caveats: HCMV serostatus was not known, and viral specificity came from CDR3 similarity only. Pre- and post-surgery blood differed in depth, so pre-surgery absences may be undersampling.

In regard to this clone: As yet, its antigen is unknown.

Time point reported: blood from clinic visit 5 months post-surgery; TSC patient then seizure free. Only cases whose brain tissue showed the highest T cell transcript signatures were sequenced. At least one anti-epileptic drug was given before surgery. Clones were sequenced by immunoSEQ multiplex PCR, and TCRdb holds only the in-frame ones, with some missing. The sample holds about 340,000 clones; approximately 93% are singletons and the top ten take about 5.8%. The CDR3 is made up of 16 amino acids. V lost 3 bases and J 6 bases, leaving 16 bases between the germline ends. Germline CDR1 SGHRS, CDR2 YFSETQ.

The chain links TRBV5-1 to TRBJ1-6; possible D gene TRBD1, 6 bases. Material: peripheral blood, obtained roughly 5 months after surgery. This clonotype was sampled from a boy younger than two with tuberous sclerosis and intractable seizures. CDR3 nucleotide sequence: TGCGCCAGCAGCTCCAGGGGTCGAGGATCTAATTCACCCCTCCACTTT. Translating gives CASSSRGRGSNSPLHF.